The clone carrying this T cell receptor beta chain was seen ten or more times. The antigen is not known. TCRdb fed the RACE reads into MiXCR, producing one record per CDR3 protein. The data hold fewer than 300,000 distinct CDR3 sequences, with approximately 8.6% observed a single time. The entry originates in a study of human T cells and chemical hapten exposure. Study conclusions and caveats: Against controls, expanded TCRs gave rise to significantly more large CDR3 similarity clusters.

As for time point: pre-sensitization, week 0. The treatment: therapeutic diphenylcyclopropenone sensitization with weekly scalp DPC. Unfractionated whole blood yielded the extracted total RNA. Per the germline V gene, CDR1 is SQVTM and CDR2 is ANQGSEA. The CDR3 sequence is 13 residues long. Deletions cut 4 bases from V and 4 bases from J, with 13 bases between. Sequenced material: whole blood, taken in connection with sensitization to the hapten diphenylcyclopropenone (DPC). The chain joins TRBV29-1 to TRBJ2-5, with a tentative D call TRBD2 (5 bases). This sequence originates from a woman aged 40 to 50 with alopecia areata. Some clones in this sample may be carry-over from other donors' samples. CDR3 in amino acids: CSVAQEVRETQYF. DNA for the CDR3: TGCAGCGTTGCCCAGGAGGTTCGAGAGACCCAGTACTTC.